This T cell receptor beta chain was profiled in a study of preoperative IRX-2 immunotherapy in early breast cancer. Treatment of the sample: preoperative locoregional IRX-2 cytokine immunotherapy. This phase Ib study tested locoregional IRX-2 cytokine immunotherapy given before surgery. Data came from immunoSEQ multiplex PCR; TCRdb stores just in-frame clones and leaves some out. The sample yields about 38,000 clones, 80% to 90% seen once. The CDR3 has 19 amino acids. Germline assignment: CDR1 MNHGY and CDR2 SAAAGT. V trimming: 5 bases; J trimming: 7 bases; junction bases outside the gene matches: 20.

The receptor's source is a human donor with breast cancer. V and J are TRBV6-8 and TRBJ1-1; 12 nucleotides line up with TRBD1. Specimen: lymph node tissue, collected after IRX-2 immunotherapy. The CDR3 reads CASSDAGSGTGGPRNEAFF. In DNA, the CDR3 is TGTGCCAGCAGTGACGCGGGATCCGGGACAGGGGGCCCGAGGAATGAAGCTTTCTTT.